These T cell receptor beta chains were read from a single sample in a study of blood T cell repertoires in COVID-19. The data were produced by immunoSEQ multiplex PCR, yet TCRdb's version contains in-frame clones alone and is incomplete. The sample lists around 270,000 clones; approximately 88% were seen once. The sequenced sample consisted of PBMCs or T cells enriched from blood (not recorded which). All receptors come from a woman between 40 and 55 years old who had been exposed to COVID-19. Both conserved end residues are part of each CDR3. D genes are given only for firm matches. Some rows mark clone size as missing; the rest say once, few, many or name a class of expanded clone.

>TRBJ2-7|.|TRBD1|TRBV2
CASSPDRDRPPYEQYF
TGTGCCAGCAGTCCTGACCGGGACAGACCCCCCTACGAGCAGTACTTC
>TRBJ2-1|.|TRBD2|TRBV2
CASRPGTSGRSTDEQFF
TGTGCCAGCAGGCCTGGGACTAGCGGGAGATCAACGGATGAGCAGTTCTTC
>TRBJ1-2|.|.|TRBV7-3
CASSDSAGGADGYTF
TGTGCCAGCAGCGATTCCGCCGGGGGGGCAGATGGCTACACCTTC
>TRBJ1-2|.|.|TRBV12-3/TRBV12-4
CASSSGRERGYTF
TGTGCCAGCAGCTCCGGACGGGAACGAGGCTACACCTTC
>TRBJ1-1|.|TRBD1|TRBV24-1
CATSDGGTGNTEAFF
TGTGCCACCAGTGATGGTGGGACAGGGAACACTGAAGCTTTCTTT
>TRBJ2-2|once|.|TRBV27
CASSFAETNTGELFF
TGTGCCAGCAGTTTTGCGGAGACGAACACCGGGGAGCTGTTTTTT
>TRBJ2-6|few|.|TRBV6-2/TRBV6-3
CASSYSTGESSSGANVLTF
TGTGCCAGCAGTTACTCGACCGGGGAGTCGAGCTCTGGGGCCAACGTCCTGACTTTC
>TRBJ2-3|.|.|TRBV28
CASSLDSADTQYF
TGTGCCAGCAGTTTGGACAGTGCAGATACGCAGTATTTT
>TRBJ2-6|.|.|TRBV19
CASSITRGRTGANVLTF
TGTGCCAGTAGTATAACCCGAGGGAGAACTGGGGCCAACGTCCTGACTTTC
>TRBJ2-7|.|.|TRBV28
CASSPRDGSGYEQYF
TGTGCCAGCAGTCCAAGAGACGGGTCGGGCTACGAGCAGTACTTC
>TRBJ1-1|once|.|TRBV4-1
CASSQVGVYAFF
TGCGCCAGCAGCCAAGTAGGAGTCTACGCTTTCTTT
>TRBJ1-3|.|TRBD1|TRBV28
CASSSTGSLSGNTIYF
TGTGCCAGCAGTTCGACAGGGTCCCTCTCTGGAAACACCATATATTTT
>TRBJ1-2|.|TRBD1|TRBV30
CAWTLGGAYGYTF
TGTGCCTGGACCTTAGGGGGCGCCTATGGCTACACCTTC
>TRBJ2-6|.|.|TRBV5-4
CASSFWGPGANVLTF
TGTGCCAGCAGCTTTTGGGGGCCTGGGGCCAACGTCCTGACTTTC
>TRBJ1-2|.|TRBD1|TRBV11-3
CASSVGTVGVYGYTF
TGTGCCAGCAGCGTAGGGACAGTGGGAGTCTATGGCTACACCTTC
>TRBJ1-4|many|.|TRBV7-9
CASSLSGVVANEKLFF
TGTGCCAGCAGCTTATCCGGTGTGGTAGCTAATGAAAAACTGTTTTTT
>TRBJ1-6|.|TRBD1|TRBV25-1
CASSRQGRSPLHF
TGTGCCAGCAGTCGACAGGGGCGGTCACCCCTCCACTTT
>TRBJ1-5|.|.|TRBV6-2/TRBV6-3
CASSYSAGINQPQHF
TGTGCCAGCAGTTACTCGGCAGGGATAAATCAGCCCCAGCATTTT
>TRBJ1-1|.|.|TRBV28
CASIPDRGHTEAFF
TGTGCCAGCATCCCGGACAGAGGGCACACTGAAGCTTTCTTT
>TRBJ1-2|.|.|TRBV5-8
CASSGPQDLYGYTF
TGTGCCAGCAGCGGTCCACAGGACCTCTATGGCTACACCTTC
>TRBJ1-3|few|TRBD1|TRBV2
CANRAGGADTIYF
TGTGCCAACAGGGCAGGGGGCGCCGACACCATATATTTT
>TRBJ1-1|.|TRBD1|TRBV6-6
CASSWTGGTYTEAFF
TGTGCCAGCAGTTGGACAGGGGGCACGTACACTGAAGCTTTCTTT
>TRBJ1-1|.|.|TRBV6-5
CASIKSGRNTEAFF
TGTGCCAGCATCAAATCCGGGAGAAATACTGAAGCTTTCTTT
>TRBJ1-1|few|.|TRBV29-1
CSVERAGAFF
TGCAGCGTTGAAAGAGCGGGAGCTTTCTTT